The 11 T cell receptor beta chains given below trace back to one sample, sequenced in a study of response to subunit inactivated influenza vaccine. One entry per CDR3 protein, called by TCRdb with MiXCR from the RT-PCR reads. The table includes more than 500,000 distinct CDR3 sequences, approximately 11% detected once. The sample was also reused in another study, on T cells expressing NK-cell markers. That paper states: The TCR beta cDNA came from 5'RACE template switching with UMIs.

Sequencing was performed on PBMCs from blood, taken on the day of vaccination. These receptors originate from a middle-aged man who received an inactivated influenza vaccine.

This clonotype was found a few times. CDR3 DNA sequence: TGTGCCAGCAGCCTTGGGACACATGGTGAAAAACTGTTTTTT. Amino acid sequence: CASSLGTHGEKLFF. The chain joins TRBV7-2 to TRBJ1-4; D possibly corresponds to TRBD1 (6 bases). The germline V gene has CDR1 SGHTA and CDR2 FQGNSA. The V end was cut by 5 bases, the J end by 7 bases, with 14 bases between. This CDR3 region has 14 residues.

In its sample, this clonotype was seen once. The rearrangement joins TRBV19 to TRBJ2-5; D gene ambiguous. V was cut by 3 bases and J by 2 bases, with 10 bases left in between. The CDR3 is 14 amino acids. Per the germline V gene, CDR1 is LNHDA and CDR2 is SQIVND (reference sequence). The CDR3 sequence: CASSIGPAQETQYF. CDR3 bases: TGTGCCAGTAGTATTGGGCCGGCTCAAGAGACCCAGTACTTC.

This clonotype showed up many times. In DNA, the CDR3 is TGCAGCTCTGCTCGGCGACTAAGCACAGATACGCAGTATTTT. It codes for CSSARRLSTDTQYF. The chain links TRBV29-1 to TRBJ2-3; TRBD2 might be the D (5 bases). The CDR3 spans 14 residues. Per the germline V gene, CDR1 is SQVTM and CDR2 is ANQGSEA. With 8 bases removed from V and 0 bases from J, the gap between germline ends came to 15 bases.

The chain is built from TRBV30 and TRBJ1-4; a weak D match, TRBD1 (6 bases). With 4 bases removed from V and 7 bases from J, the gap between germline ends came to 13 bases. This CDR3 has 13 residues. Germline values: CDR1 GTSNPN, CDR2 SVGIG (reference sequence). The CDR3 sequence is CAWNREWVEKLFF. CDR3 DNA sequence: TGTGCCTGGAACAGGGAGTGGGTTGAAAAACTGTTTTTT.

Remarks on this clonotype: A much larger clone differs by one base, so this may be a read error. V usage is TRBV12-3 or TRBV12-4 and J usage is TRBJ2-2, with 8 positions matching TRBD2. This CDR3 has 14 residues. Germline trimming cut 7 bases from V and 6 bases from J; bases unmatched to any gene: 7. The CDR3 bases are TGTGCCAGCATGGTAGCGGGATTGGCCGGGGAGCTGTTTTTT. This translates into CASMVAGLAGELFF.

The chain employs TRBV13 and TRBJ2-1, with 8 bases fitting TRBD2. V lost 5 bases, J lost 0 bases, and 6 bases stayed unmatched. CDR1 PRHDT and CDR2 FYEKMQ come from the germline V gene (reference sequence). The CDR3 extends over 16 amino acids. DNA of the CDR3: TGTGCCAGCAGCCCGCGGGGGGAAAGCTCCTACAATGAGCAGTTCTTC. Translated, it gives CASSPRGESSYNEQFF.

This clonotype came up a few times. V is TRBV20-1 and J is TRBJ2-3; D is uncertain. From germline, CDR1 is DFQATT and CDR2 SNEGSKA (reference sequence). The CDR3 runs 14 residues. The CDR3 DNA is TGCGGTGGTCTTGGCGGAACCGGCACAGATACGCAGTATTTT. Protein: CGGLGGTGTDTQYF.

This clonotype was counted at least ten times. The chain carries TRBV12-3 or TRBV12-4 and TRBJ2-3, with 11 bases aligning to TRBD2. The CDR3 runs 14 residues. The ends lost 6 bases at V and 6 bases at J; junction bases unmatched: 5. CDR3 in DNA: TGTGCCAGCAGCCGTAGCGGGGGGGCTGATACGCAGTATTTT. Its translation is CASSRSGGADTQYF.

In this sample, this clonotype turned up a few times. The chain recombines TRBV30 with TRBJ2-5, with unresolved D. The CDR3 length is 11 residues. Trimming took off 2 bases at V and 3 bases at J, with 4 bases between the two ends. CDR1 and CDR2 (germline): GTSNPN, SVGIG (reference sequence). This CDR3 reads CAWSWEETQYF. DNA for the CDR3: TGTGCCTGGAGTTGGGAAGAGACCCAGTACTTC. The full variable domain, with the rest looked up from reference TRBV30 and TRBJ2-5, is SQTIHQWPATLVQPVGSPLSLECTVEGTSNPNLYWYRQAAGRGLQLLFYSVGIGQISSEVPQNLSASRPQDRQFILSSKKLLLSDSGFYLCAWSWEETQYFGPGTRLLVL.

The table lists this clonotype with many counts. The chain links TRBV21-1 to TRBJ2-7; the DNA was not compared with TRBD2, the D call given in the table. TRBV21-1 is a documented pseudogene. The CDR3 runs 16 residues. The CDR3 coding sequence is TGTGCCAGCATGGGTGGTAGCGGGGCCGTTTCCTACGAGCAGTACTTC. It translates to CASMGGSGAVSYEQYF.

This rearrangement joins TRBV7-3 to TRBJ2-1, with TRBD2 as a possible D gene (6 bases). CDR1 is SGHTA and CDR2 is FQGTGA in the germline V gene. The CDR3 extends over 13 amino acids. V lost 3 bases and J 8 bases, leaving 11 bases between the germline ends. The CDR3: CASSFSSGDEQFF. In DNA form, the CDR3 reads TGTGCCAGCAGCTTTTCTTCGGGAGATGAGCAGTTCTTC.